Shown below are 18 T cell receptor beta chains from a single sample sequenced in a study of cytomegalovirus exposure and HLA in healthy donors. PCR used 60 Vbeta primers and 13 Jbeta primers. Here immunoSEQ multiplex PCR was the method, and the copy in TCRdb shows in-frame clones only, minus some. The data hold fewer than 200,000 clones, with around 83% observed a single time. Sequenced material: PBMCs. The receptors derive from a man aged 18 to 30 in good health and CMV-seropositive.

The V gene is TRBV7-8, the J gene TRBJ2-1; 7 bases are shared with TRBD2. The CDR3 sequence is 17 residues long. Trimming removed 1 base from V and 4 bases from J; junction bases left unmatched: 10. The germline V gene has CDR1 SGHVS and CDR2 FQNEAQ. The CDR3 is CASSLGGGVTSYNEQFF. The CDR3 nucleotides are TGTGCCAGCAGCTTAGGGGGAGGGGTGACTTCTTACAATGAGCAGTTCTTC. Together with reference TRBV7-8 and TRBJ2-1, the CDR3 gives the full variable domain: GAGVSQSPRYKVAKRGQDVALRCDPISGHVSLFWYQQALGQGPEFLTYFQNEAQLDKSGLPSDRFFAERPEGSVSTLKIQRTQQEDSAVYLCASSLGGGVTSYNEQFFGPGTRLTVL.

The chain combines TRBV5-1 with TRBJ2-1; 12 bases fit TRBD1. V was clipped by 0 bases and J by 7 bases; unmatched bases: 8. This CDR3 is built from 17 residues. Per germline, CDR1 SGHRS and CDR2 YFSETQ. The chain's CDR3 is CASSLAYGGQGANEQFF. For the CDR3, the DNA is TGCGCCAGCAGCTTGGCCTACGGGGGACAGGGGGCGAATGAGCAGTTCTTC.

This clone was seen a single time. J is TRBJ1-5 and V is TRBV19; D ambiguous. Germline V gene lookup returns CDR1 LNHDA and CDR2 SQIVND (reference sequence). The CDR3 runs 12 residues. Deletions cut 6 bases from V and 3 bases from J, with 6 bases between. CDR3 sequence reads: CASRGSNQPQHF. The CDR3 DNA reads TGTGCCAGTAGGGGCTCCAATCAGCCCCAGCATTTT.

The chain joins TRBV4-2 to TRBJ2-7; 8 bases are shared with TRBD1. The germline V gene encodes CDR1 LGHNA and CDR2 YNFKEQ. The J segment lost 2 bases and the V segment lost 0 bases, leaving 9 bases of the junction unmatched. CDR3 length equals 17 residues. The CDR3 DNA sequence: TGTGCCAGCAGCCAAGATCCGTCCGGGACAGGACCCTACGAGCAGTACTTC. Its protein product is CASSQDPSGTGPYEQYF.

The chain couples TRBV5-1 to TRBJ1-2; D ambiguous. There are 15 residues in the CDR3. V dropped 2 bases and J dropped 0 bases, with 11 bases sitting between them. The germline V gene encodes CDR1 SGHRS and CDR2 YFSETQ. CDR3 protein: CASSLGLGANYGYTF. The CDR3 region has the DNA TGCGCCAGCAGCTTAGGTCTGGGAGCTAACTATGGCTACACCTTC.

The CDR3 loop is CASSVGGQVSEAFF. As DNA, the CDR3 is TGTGCCAGCAGCGTAGGGGGACAGGTCTCTGAAGCTTTCTTT. The V and J genes are TRBV9 and TRBJ1-1; TRBD1 aligns across 8 bases. V shed 0 bases, J shed 6 bases, and the junction held 4 bases outside the gene matches. There are 14 residues in the CDR3. Germline CDR1 reads SGDLS; CDR2 reads YYNGEE.

V is TRBV10-3 and J is TRBJ2-3, with unresolved D. V was shortened by 3 bases and J by 4 bases, with 11 bases between the two germline ends. CDR1 and CDR2 (germline): ENHRY, SYGVKD. The CDR3 length is 14 residues. The CDR3 DNA is TGTGCCATCAGTGATCGATCGAGGCCAGATACGCAGTATTTT. This encodes CAISDRSRPDTQYF.

The chain has TRBV7-2 and TRBJ2-3; the D gene is possibly TRBD2 (6 bases). The CDR3 covers 14 residues. Germline-derived CDR1 and CDR2 are SGHTA and FQGNSA. Trimming took off 3 bases at V and 2 bases at J, with 9 bases between the two ends. Here the CDR3 reads CASSLGGFTDTQYF. The CDR3 region has the DNA TGTGCCAGCAGCTTGGGGGGTTTCACAGATACGCAGTATTTT.

This clone was observed a handful of times. This chain connects TRBV6-5 to TRBJ1-2; D might be TRBD1 (5 bases). Germline V gene sequence: CDR1 MNHEY, CDR2 SVGAGI. The CDR3 is made up of 14 amino acids. V lost 4 bases to trimming and J lost 4 bases, with 13 bases between them. The CDR3 loop is CASSSTGHSYGYTF. CDR3 bases: TGTGCCAGCAGTTCCACAGGCCACAGCTATGGCTACACCTTC.

The chain recombines TRBV6-5 with TRBJ2-5, with 10 bases lining up with TRBD1. CDR3 size: 15 residues. Germline CDR1 is MNHEY and CDR2 is SVGAGI. V was pared by 5 bases and J by 4 bases, with 7 bases of the junction left unmatched. CDR3 DNA: TGTGCCAGCAGTCAAAGACAGGGGGCGCGAGAGACCCAGTACTTC. Translating gives CASSQRQGARETQYF.

V and J are TRBV7-6 and TRBJ2-1; TRBD2 matches at 10 bases. The CDR3 loop spans 16 amino acids. V was pared by 5 bases and J by 0 bases, with 4 bases of the junction left unmatched. From germline, CDR1 is SGHVS and CDR2 FNYEAQ. The CDR3, as DNA: TGTGCCAGCAGCCCCAGGACTAGCGGCTCCTACAATGAGCAGTTCTTC. Protein product: CASSPRTSGSYNEQFF. The full variable domain, rest sourced from reference TRBV7-6 and TRBJ2-1, is GAGVSQSPRYKVTKRGQDVALRCDPISGHVSLYWYRQALGQGPEFLTYFNYEAQQDKSGLPNDRFSAERPEGSISTLTIQRTEQRDSAMYRCASSPRTSGSYNEQFFGPGTRLTVL.

This chain connects TRBV7-8 to TRBJ1-5; possibly TRBD1 for D (5 bases). With 6 bases removed from V and 0 bases from J, the gap between germline ends came to 12 bases. The length of the CDR3 is 15 residues. Germline V gene lookup returns CDR1 SGHVS and CDR2 FQNEAQ. CDR3 amino acids: CASSSRQHSNQPQHF. The CDR3 DNA is TGTGCCAGCAGTTCGAGACAGCATAGCAATCAGCCCCAGCATTTT.

The chain is built from TRBV19 and TRBJ2-5; TRBD2 agrees at 9 bases. V was clipped by 1 base and J by 5 bases; unmatched bases: 8. The length of the CDR3 is 16 residues. Germline-derived CDR1 and CDR2 are LNHDA and SQIVND (reference sequence). The CDR3 nucleotides read TGTGCCAGTAGTATAGGGACTAGCGATCATCGGGAGACCCAGTACTTC. Translation gives CASSIGTSDHRETQYF.

The V call is TRBV27, the J call TRBJ1-1; D unclear. The CDR3 covers 15 residues. CDR1 is MNHEY and CDR2 is SMNVEV in the germline V gene (reference sequence). Trimming left V 0 bases short and J 1 base short, with 9 bases between. The CDR3 spells CASSLSGRGNTEAFF. For the CDR3, the DNA is TGTGCCAGCAGTTTATCAGGTCGGGGGAACACTGAAGCTTTCTTT.

This sequence joins TRBV10-3 and TRBJ1-1, with 9 bases identical to TRBD1. From germline, CDR1 is ENHRY and CDR2 SYGVKD. The CDR3 contains 15 residues. V lost 0 bases and J lost 5; bases outside the gene matches: 4. CDR3 DNA sequence: TGTGCCATCAGTGAGTCTTCGGGACAGGGTACTGAAGCTTTCTTT. It encodes CAISESSGQGTEAFF.

This CDR3 reads CAISDGTGAGGYTF. The DNA of the CDR3 is TGTGCCATCAGTGACGGGACAGGGGCCGGCGGCTACACCTTC. The chain has TRBV10-3 and TRBJ1-2; 10 nucleotides line up with TRBD1. The germline CDR1 and CDR2 sequences are ENHRY and SYGVKD. The V and J ends lost 3 bases and 8 bases, in that order; junction bases with no gene match: 6. The CDR3 is 14 amino acids.

This sequence joins TRBV19 and TRBJ2-2, with 7 bases lining up with TRBD1. V was pared by 3 bases and J by 6 bases, with 4 bases of the junction left unmatched. Germline lookup yields CDR1 LNHDA and CDR2 SQIVND (reference sequence). This CDR3 has 14 residues. CDR3 in amino acids: CASSMRQGAGELFF. Here the CDR3 DNA reads TGTGCCAGTAGTATGAGACAGGGCGCCGGGGAGCTGTTTTTT.

The rearrangement links TRBV10-3 to TRBJ2-7, with D hard to call. This CDR3 region has 14 residues. Germline V gene sequence: CDR1 ENHRY, CDR2 SYGVKD. V dropped 6 bases and J dropped 2 bases, with 14 bases sitting between them. CDR3 protein: CAISSTLPTYEQYF. The CDR3 bases are TGTGCCATCAGCTCGACACTTCCCACCTACGAGCAGTACTTC.